This TCR beta chain was identified in a study of T cell clones after liver transplantation. About the research overall: A pre-transplant mixed lymphocyte reaction with TCRbeta sequencing defined graft-donor-reactive clones followed in post-transplant blood. Graft-donor-reactive sequences were compared with third-party-reactive TCRbeta sequences from pre-transplant mixed lymphocyte reactions. At least one year of complete immunosuppression withdrawal without enzymes over twice normal defined tolerance.

Broader study findings: Low donor cell numbers restricted donor-reactive repertoire measurement in two subjects.

The data were produced by immunoSEQ multiplex PCR, yet TCRdb's version contains in-frame clones alone and is incomplete. The table shows over 50,000 clones, with approximately 87% occurring only once. In regard to this clone: Antigen specificity is unknown.

CDR3 length: 15 amino acids. Germline V gene sequence: CDR1 MNHNS, CDR2 SASEGT. The V gene lost 2 bases and the J gene lost 0 bases, with 10 bases spanning the gap. The receptor comes from a human patient who received a liver transplant. These T cells may partly come from the graft donor. Sequences were derived from CD8+ T cells from blood, sampled 12 months after liver transplant. The genes are TRBV6-1 and TRBJ1-1, with D uncertain. For the CDR3, the DNA is TGTGCCAGCAGTGAAATGGTGGGAGTGAACACTGAAGCTTTCTTT. Translation: CASSEMVGVNTEAFF.